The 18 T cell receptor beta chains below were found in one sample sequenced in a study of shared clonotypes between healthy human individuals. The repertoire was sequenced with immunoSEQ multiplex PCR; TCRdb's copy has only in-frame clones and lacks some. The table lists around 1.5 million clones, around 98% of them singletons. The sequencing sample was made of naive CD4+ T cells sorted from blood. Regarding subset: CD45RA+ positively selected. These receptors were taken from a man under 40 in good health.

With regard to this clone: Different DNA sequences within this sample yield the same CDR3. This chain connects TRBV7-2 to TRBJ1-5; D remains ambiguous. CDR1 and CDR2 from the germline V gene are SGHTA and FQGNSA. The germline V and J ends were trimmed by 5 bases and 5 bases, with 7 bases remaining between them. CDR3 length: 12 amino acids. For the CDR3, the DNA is TGTGCCAGCAGCCTATACGATCAGCCCCAGCATTTT. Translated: CASSLYDQPQHF.

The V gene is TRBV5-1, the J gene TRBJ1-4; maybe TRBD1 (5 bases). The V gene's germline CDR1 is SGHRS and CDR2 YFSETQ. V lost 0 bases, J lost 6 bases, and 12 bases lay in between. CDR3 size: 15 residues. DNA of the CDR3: TGCGCCAGCAGCTTGGGTGACAGAACCCATGAAAAACTGTTTTTT. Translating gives CASSLGDRTHEKLFF.

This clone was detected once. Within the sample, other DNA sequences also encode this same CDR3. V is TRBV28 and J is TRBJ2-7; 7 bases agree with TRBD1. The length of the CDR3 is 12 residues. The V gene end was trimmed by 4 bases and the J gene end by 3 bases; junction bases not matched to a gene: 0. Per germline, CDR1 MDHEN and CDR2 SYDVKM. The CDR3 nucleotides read TGTGCCAGCAGTTGGACAGGCTACGAGCAGTACTTC. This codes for CASSWTGYEQYF.

The CDR3 loop reads CASSITHRATNEKLFF. The CDR3, as DNA: TGTGCCAGTAGTATTACGCACAGGGCAACTAATGAAAAACTGTTTTTT. The chain joins TRBV19 to TRBJ1-4, with a possible D match to TRBD1 (6 bases). The CDR3 is 16 residues long. V lost 3 bases and J lost 0, with 11 bases in between. Germline values: CDR1 LNHDA, CDR2 SQIVND (reference sequence).

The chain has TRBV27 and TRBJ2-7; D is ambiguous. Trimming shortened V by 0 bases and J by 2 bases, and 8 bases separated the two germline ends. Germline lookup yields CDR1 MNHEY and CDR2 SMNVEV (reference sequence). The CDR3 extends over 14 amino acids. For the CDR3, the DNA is TGTGCCAGCAGTTTATCGGACGGTCCCTACGAGCAGTACTTC. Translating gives CASSLSDGPYEQYF.

In DNA form, the CDR3 reads TGTGCCAGCAGGGAGGGACCGAACATCTCCTACGAGCAGTACTTC. Translation: CASREGPNISYEQYF. V and J are TRBV6-1 and TRBJ2-7; D might be TRBD2 (6 bases). Germline V gene lookup returns CDR1 MNHNS and CDR2 SASEGT. Deletions cut 6 bases from V and 0 bases from J, with 15 bases between. This CDR3 is 15 amino acids long.

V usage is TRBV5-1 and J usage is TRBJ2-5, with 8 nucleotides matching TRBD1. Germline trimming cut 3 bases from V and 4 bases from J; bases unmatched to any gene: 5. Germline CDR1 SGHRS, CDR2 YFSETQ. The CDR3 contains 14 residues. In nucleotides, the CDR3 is TGCGCCAGCAGCTCGGCGGGACAGGTAGAGACCCAGTACTTC. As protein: CASSSAGQVETQYF. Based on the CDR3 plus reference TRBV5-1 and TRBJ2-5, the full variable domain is KAGVTQTPRYLIKTRGQQVTLSCSPISGHRSVSWYQQTPGQGLQFLFEYFSETQRNKGNFPGRFSGRQFSNSRSEMNVSTLELGDSALYLCASSSAGQVETQYFGPGTRLLVL.

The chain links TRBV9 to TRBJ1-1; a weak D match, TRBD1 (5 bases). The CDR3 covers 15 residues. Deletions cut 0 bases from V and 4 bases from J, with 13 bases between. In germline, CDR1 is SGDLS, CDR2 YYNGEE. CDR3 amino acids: CASSVGSGAPTEAFF. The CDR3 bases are TGTGCCAGCAGCGTAGGGTCTGGGGCGCCCACTGAAGCTTTCTTT.

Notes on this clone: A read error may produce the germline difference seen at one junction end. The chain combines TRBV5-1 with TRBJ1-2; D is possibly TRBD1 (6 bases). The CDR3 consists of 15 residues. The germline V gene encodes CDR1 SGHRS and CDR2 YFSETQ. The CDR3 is CASSLGARRDTGYTF. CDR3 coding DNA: TGTGCCAGCAGCTTGGGGGCACGGCGAGATACGGGCTACACCTTC.

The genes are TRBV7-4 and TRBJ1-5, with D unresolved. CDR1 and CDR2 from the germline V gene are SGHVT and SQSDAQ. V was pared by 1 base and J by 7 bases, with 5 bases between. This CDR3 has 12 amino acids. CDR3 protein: CASSLVDQPQHF. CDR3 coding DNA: TGTGCCAGCAGCTTAGTCGACCAGCCCCAGCATTTT. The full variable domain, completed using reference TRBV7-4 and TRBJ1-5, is GAGVSQSPRYKVAKRGRDVALRCDSISGHVTLYWYRQTLGQGSEVLTYSQSDAQRDKSGRPSGRFSAERPERSVSTLKIQRTEQGDSAVYLCASSLVDQPQHFGDGTRLSIL.

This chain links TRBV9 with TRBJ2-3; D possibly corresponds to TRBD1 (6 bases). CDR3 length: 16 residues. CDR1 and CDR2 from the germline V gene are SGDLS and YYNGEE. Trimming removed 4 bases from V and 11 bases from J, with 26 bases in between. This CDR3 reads CASSTARGTDGMEQYF. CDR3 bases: TGTGCCAGCAGCACGGCTAGGGGGACCGACGGTATGGAGCAGTATTTT.

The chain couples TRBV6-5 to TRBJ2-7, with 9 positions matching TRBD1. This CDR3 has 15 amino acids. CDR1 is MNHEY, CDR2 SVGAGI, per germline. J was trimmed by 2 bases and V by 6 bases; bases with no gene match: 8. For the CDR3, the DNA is TGTGCCAGCAGCCTCGGGACAGGGAAAACCTACGAGCAGTACTTC. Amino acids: CASSLGTGKTYEQYF.

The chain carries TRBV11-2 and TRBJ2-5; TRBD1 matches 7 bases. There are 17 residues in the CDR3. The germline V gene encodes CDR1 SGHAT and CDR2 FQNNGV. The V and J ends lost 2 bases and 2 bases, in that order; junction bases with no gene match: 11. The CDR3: CASSLTPGTDVQETQYF. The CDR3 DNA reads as TGTGCCAGCAGCTTAACACCCGGGACAGATGTACAAGAGACCCAGTACTTC.

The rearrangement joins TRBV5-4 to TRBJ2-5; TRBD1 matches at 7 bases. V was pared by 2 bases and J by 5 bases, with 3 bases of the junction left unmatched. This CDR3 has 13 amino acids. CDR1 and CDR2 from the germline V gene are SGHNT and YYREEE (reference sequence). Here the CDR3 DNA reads TGTGCCAGCAGCTTAACAGGGGTTGAGACCCAGTACTTC. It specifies CASSLTGVETQYF.

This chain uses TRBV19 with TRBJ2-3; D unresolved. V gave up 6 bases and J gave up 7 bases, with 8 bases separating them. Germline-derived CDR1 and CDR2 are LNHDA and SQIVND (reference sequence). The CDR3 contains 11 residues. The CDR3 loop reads CASRFANTQYF. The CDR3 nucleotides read TGTGCCAGTAGGTTCGCGAATACGCAGTATTTT.

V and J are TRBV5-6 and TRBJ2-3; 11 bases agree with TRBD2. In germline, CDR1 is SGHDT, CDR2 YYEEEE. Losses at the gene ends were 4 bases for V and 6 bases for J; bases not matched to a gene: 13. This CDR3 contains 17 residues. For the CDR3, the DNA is TGTGCCAGCAGCGCCCCTCCGGTAGCGGGAGGGCCGGATACGCAGTATTTT. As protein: CASSAPPVAGGPDTQYF.

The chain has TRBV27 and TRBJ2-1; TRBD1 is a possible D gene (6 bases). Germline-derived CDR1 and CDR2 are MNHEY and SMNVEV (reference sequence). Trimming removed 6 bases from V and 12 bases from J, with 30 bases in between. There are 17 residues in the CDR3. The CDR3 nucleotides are TGTGCCAGCAGACCTTTGACTGTGGACGGAGTTTTACAGGGGCAGTTCTTC. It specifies CASRPLTVDGVLQGQFF.

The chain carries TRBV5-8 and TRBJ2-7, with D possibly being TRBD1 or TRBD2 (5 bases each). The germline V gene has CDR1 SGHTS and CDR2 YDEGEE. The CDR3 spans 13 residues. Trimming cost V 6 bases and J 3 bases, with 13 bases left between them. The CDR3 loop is CASTRGPGYEQYF. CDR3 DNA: TGTGCCAGCACCCGGGGACCCGGCTACGAGCAGTACTTC.